These T cell receptor beta chains were read from a single sample in a study of cytomegalovirus exposure and HLA in healthy donors. Sequencing used immunoSEQ multiplex PCR; TCRdb keeps in-frame clones, though not all of them. The repertoire holds 150,000 or so clones, roughly 75% seen once, with about 10% in the top ten. The sequenced sample was PBMCs. The source of these receptors is a man younger than 35 in good health and CMV-seropositive. CDR3s include the opening cysteine and the closing phenylalanine or tryptophan.

TRBJ2-5 | TRBV27 | CASSLGSREGGETQYF
TRBJ2-7 | TRBV13 | CASSPSGTDEQYF
TRBJ1-1 | TRBV18 | CASSPVRAENTEAFF
TRBJ1-2 | TRBV6-1 | CASSEGRQNYGYTF
TRBJ1-1 | TRBV7-6 | CASSLSVTANTEAFF
TRBJ2-1 | TRBV15 | CATSREILAGGREQFF
TRBJ1-1 | TRBV7-9 | CASSPLIKAFF
TRBJ2-7 | TRBV30 | CAWSVLRGRGYEQYF
TRBJ2-7 | TRBV6-1 | CASSGEREDFHEQYF
TRBJ2-7 | TRBV27 | CASSSGQGHSYEQYF
TRBJ2-1 | TRBV27 | CASSLNLYNEQFF
TRBJ2-5 | TRBV7-2 | CASSSRLGSGSGETQYF
TRBJ1-2 | TRBV29-1 | CSVEDSGAGYTF
TRBJ1-1 | TRBV15 | CATSRDGDSEAFF
TRBJ2-1 | TRBV28 | CASSLFGGTSYNEQFF
TRBJ1-1 | TRBV28 | CASSFTGTGGAGTEAFF
TRBJ2-2 | TRBV5-1 | CASSPRGSGDTGELFF
TRBJ2-7 | TRBV29-1 | CSVEGGQGLSYEQYF